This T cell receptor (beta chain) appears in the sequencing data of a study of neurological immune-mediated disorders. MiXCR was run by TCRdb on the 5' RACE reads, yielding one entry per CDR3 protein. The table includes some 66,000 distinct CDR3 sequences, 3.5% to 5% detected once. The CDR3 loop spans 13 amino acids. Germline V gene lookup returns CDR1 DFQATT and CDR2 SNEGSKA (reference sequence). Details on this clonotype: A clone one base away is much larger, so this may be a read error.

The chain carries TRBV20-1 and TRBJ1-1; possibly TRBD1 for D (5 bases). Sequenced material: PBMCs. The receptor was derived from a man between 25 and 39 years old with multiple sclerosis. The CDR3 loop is CSAKNPGKTEDFF. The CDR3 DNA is TGCAGTGCTAAGAACCCAGGGAAAACTGAAGATTTCTTT.